This T cell receptor (beta chain) was observed in a study of T-cell memory formation after mild COVID-19. The study, taken as a whole, reports: Clones contracting day 15 to 85 were balanced CD4/CD8; later expanders leaned CD4+.

Remarks on this clonotype: What it binds is not known.

V was clipped by 0 bases and J by 11 bases, with 8 bases between them. This CDR3 has 12 residues. UMIs and sample barcodes were carried by the TCR alpha and TCR beta cDNA libraries that 5'RACE produced using constant-segment primers. TCRdb analysed the 5' RACE reads with MiXCR anew, one entry per CDR3 protein. The sample holds some 190,000 distinct CDR3 sequences, around 19% seen once. This clonotype was obtained from an adult woman who had mild COVID-19 (a few samples of this study predate the infection). Cell type and time point are not known. Sequenced input: PBMCs or a T cell subset sorted from them (not recorded which). This chain connects TRBV12-3 or TRBV12-4 to TRBJ1-5, with D unresolved. Written as DNA, the CDR3 is TGTGCCAGCAGTTTAGCGATGCAGACCCAGCATTTT. This translates into CASSLAMQTQHF.